The 10 T cell receptor beta chains presented below share a single source sample, sequenced in a study of cytomegalovirus exposure and HLA in healthy donors. Both 60 Vbeta primers and 13 Jbeta primers went into the PCR. TCRdb's copy holds only in-frame clones and misses some; the assay was immunoSEQ multiplex PCR. Of roughly 130,000 clones in the sample, about 80% were seen once. Sample: PBMCs. These receptors all stem from a human donor in good health.

This chain joins TRBV7-8 and TRBJ2-7; D gene ambiguous. In germline, CDR1 is SGHVS, CDR2 FQNEAQ. V lost 3 bases and J 5 bases, leaving 8 bases between the germline ends. CDR3 length equals 12 residues. CDR3 residues: CASSFSSDEQYF. DNA of the CDR3: TGTGCCAGCAGCTTCTCCAGCGACGAGCAGTACTTC.

The genes are TRBV10-3 and TRBJ2-3, with D unclear. The CDR3 is 14 residues long. CDR1 is ENHRY and CDR2 is SYGVKD in the germline V gene. Trimming took 10 bases from V and 0 from J, leaving 14 bases between them. CDR3 residues: CATASGTSTDTQYF. For the CDR3, the DNA is TGTGCCACCGCATCAGGAACTAGCACAGATACGCAGTATTTT.

The gene calls are TRBV28 and TRBJ1-2; D gene ambiguous. There are 15 residues in the CDR3. Germline V gene sequence: CDR1 MDHEN, CDR2 SYDVKM. Trimming stripped 3 bases from V and 6 bases from J, with 17 bases between. The CDR3, as DNA: TGTGCCAGCAGTTTCCTCGGTAGAGTCCTGAATGGCTACACCTTC. This gives the protein CASSFLGRVLNGYTF.

The J gene is TRBJ2-5, the V gene TRBV5-1; 9 bases match TRBD2. CDR3 size: 16 residues. The V segment lost 0 bases and the J segment 1 base; nucleotides outside the gene matches: 4. Germline V CDR1 and CDR2: SGHRS, YFSETQ. The CDR3: CASSLEVAGAQETQYF. CDR3 nucleotides: TGCGCCAGCAGCTTGGAAGTAGCGGGGGCCCAAGAGACCCAGTACTTC.

Only one count was recorded for this clone. The chain combines TRBV5-1 with TRBJ1-2; D is undetermined. The CDR3 totals 15 residues. The germline V gene has CDR1 SGHRS and CDR2 YFSETQ. Trimming shortened V by 0 bases and J by 0 bases, and 9 bases separated the two germline ends. The CDR3 DNA follows: TGCGCCAGCAGCTTGGCACAGACCTCTAACTATGGCTACACCTTC. It encodes CASSLAQTSNYGYTF.

The J gene is TRBJ2-4, the V gene TRBV28; D perhaps matches TRBD1 (6 bases). CDR1 and CDR2 (germline): MDHEN, SYDVKM. V was trimmed by 5 bases and J by 6 bases, leaving 14 bases between them. The CDR3 has 14 amino acids. The CDR3 region is CASSPGQHGNIQYF. The CDR3 DNA sequence: TGTGCCAGCAGTCCCGGACAGCATGGAAACATTCAGTACTTC.

This chain uses TRBV7-2 with TRBJ2-5; TRBD2 matches at 11 bases. The CDR3 spans 15 residues. The ends lost 3 bases at V and 2 bases at J; junction bases unmatched: 2. Germline CDR1 reads SGHTA; CDR2 reads FQGNSA. This CDR3 is CASSLGLAAQETQYF. CDR3 sequence (DNA): TGTGCCAGCAGCTTGGGACTAGCGGCGCAAGAGACCCAGTACTTC.

This clone was recorded once. The chain carries TRBV18 and TRBJ2-3; 9 nucleotides line up with TRBD2. Trimming removed 2 bases from V and 2 bases from J; junction bases left unmatched: 5. In germline, CDR1 is KGHSH, CDR2 LQKENI. CDR3 length: 16 amino acids. The CDR3 here is CASSPVGLAPTDTQYF. The CDR3 bases are TGTGCCAGCTCACCAGTGGGACTAGCCCCCACAGATACGCAGTATTTT.

The chain links TRBV6-6 to TRBJ1-1; 10 nucleotides align to TRBD1. Germline assignment: CDR1 MNHNY and CDR2 SVGAGI (reference sequence). V lost 6 bases and J lost 1; bases outside the gene matches: 8. The CDR3 length is 16 residues. This chain's CDR3 is CASRSRQGASNTEAFF. CDR3 DNA: TGTGCCAGCAGGTCTCGACAGGGGGCCTCGAACACTGAAGCTTTCTTT.

The V gene is TRBV15, the J gene TRBJ2-7; D not resolved. Germline CDR1 reads LNHNV; CDR2 reads YYDKDF (reference sequence). V was cut by 0 bases and J by 0 bases, with 9 bases left in between. This CDR3 spans 15 amino acids. The CDR3 here is CATSRDLSRSYEQYF. The CDR3 nucleotides are TGTGCCACCAGCAGAGACCTCTCTCGCTCCTACGAGCAGTACTTC.